The 23 T cell receptor beta chains reported below all come from one sample, sequenced in a study of T cell responses to AZD1222 COVID-19 vaccine. Assay used: immunoSEQ multiplex PCR; TCRdb lists only in-frame clones, some missing. The sample includes 100,000 to 150,000 clones, about 92% of them seen just once. Sequencing was performed on peripheral blood, taken on day 0 of MenACWY control vaccination. Every receptor here comes from an adult in good health.

The CDR3 reads CASGQGLRANVLTF. CDR3 in DNA: TGTGCCAGCGGCCAGGGGTTAAGGGCCAACGTCCTGACTTTC. V is TRBV28 and J is TRBJ2-6; a weak D match, TRBD1 (6 bases). The germline gives CDR1 MDHEN, CDR2 SYDVKM. With 8 bases removed from V and 5 bases from J, the gap between germline ends came to 13 bases. This CDR3 is built from 14 residues.

The chain has TRBV6-2 or TRBV6-3 and TRBJ1-5, with TRBD1 identical over 10 bases. Trimming at V came to 2 bases and at J to 7 bases, leaving 2 bases not matched to a gene. The germline V gene has CDR1 MNHEY and CDR2 SVGEGT. The length of the CDR3 is 14 residues. CDR3: CASSYLTGGQPQHF. The CDR3 DNA is TGTGCCAGCAGTTACCTGACAGGGGGCCAGCCCCAGCATTTT.

The rearrangement joins TRBV5-6 to TRBJ2-1; D unclear. The germline V gene has CDR1 SGHDT and CDR2 YYEEEE. The CDR3 length is 12 residues. The V and J ends lost 4 bases and 10 bases respectively, with 12 bases between them. The CDR3 region has the DNA TGTGCCAGCAGCCTGAATGAGGCAGAGCAGTTCTTC. Protein: CASSLNEAEQFF. The full variable domain, its missing parts supplied by reference TRBV5-6 and TRBJ2-1, is DAGVTQSPTHLIKTRGQQVTLRCSPKSGHDTVSWYQQALGQGPQFIFQYYEEEERQRGNFPDRFSGHQFPNYSSELNVNALLLGDSALYLCASSLNEAEQFFGPGTRLTVL.

This rearrangement joins TRBV3-1 (or the pseudogene TRBV3-2) to TRBJ2-3; 7 bases align to TRBD1. The CDR3 is 14 amino acids. Losses at the gene ends were 6 bases for V and 1 base for J; bases not matched to a gene: 4. CDR1 is LGHDT, CDR2 YNNKEL, per germline (reference sequence). The CDR3 region has the DNA TGTGCCAGCAGTTATGACAGGGGCACAGATACGCAGTATTTT. Translating it yields CASSYDRGTDTQYF.

The chain carries TRBV6-5 and TRBJ1-3; D is ambiguous. Per germline, CDR1 MNHEY and CDR2 SVGAGI. The CDR3 is made up of 16 amino acids. V lost 0 bases to trimming and J lost 0 bases, with 9 bases between them. The CDR3 bases are TGTGCCAGCAGTTACTCGGTCTCAGGCTCTGGAAACACCATATATTTT. Its protein is CASSYSVSGSGNTIYF.

V and J are TRBV14 and TRBJ2-1; 10 nucleotides align to TRBD1. V lost 4 bases, J lost 0 bases, and 3 bases stayed unmatched. This CDR3 has 16 amino acids. CDR1 SGHDN and CDR2 FVKESK come from the germline V gene. CDR3 DNA: TGTGCCAGCAGCCTCGGACAGGGGGTCTCCTACAATGAGCAGTTCTTC. Protein sequence: CASSLGQGVSYNEQFF.

In this sample, this clone turned up once. The chain has TRBV6-2 or TRBV6-3 and TRBJ2-3; TRBD2 agrees at 13 bases. CDR1 is MNHEY, CDR2 SVGEGT, per germline. Trimming at V came to 4 bases and at J to 1 base, leaving 8 bases not matched to a gene. The CDR3 spans 18 residues. In nucleotides, the CDR3 is TGTGCCAGCAGTTCCACCCGACTAGCGGGGGGTGGCACAGATACGCAGTATTTT. It codes for CASSSTRLAGGGTDTQYF.

V and J are TRBV7-7 and TRBJ2-1; 13 bases line up with TRBD2. Germline CDR1 SSHAT, CDR2 FNYEAQ (reference sequence). The CDR3 has 20 amino acids. Trimming at V came to 5 bases and at J to 9 bases, leaving 22 bases not matched to a gene. The CDR3 region is CASSRETSGGSFGKVAEQFF. The CDR3 DNA reads TGTGCCAGCAGCAGGGAGACTAGCGGGGGGTCTTTTGGAAAAGTGGCTGAGCAGTTCTTC.

The V gene is TRBV28, the J gene TRBJ2-2, with no clear D. V was shortened by 2 bases and J by 3 bases, with 10 bases between the two germline ends. The germline V gene encodes CDR1 MDHEN and CDR2 SYDVKM. This CDR3 comprises 15 residues. The CDR3 region has the DNA TGTGCCAGCAGTTTAAATCCAGGAGACACCGGGGAGCTGTTTTTT. Translated, it gives CASSLNPGDTGELFF.

The rearrangement joins TRBV30 to TRBJ2-2, with D maybe TRBD1 (6 bases). Germline V gives CDR1 GTSNPN, CDR2 SVGIG (reference sequence). The V end was cut by 2 bases, the J end by 6 bases, with 10 bases between. The CDR3 length is 13 residues. CDR3 region: CAWSRTAAGELFF. In DNA, the CDR3 is TGTGCCTGGAGTCGGACAGCCGCCGGGGAGCTGTTTTTT.

The CDR3 DNA reads as TGCGCCAGCAGCTTGACCCCGACTAGCGGGCCCTCAGATGAGCAGTTCTTC. Translation: CASSLTPTSGPSDEQFF. The chain recombines TRBV5-1 with TRBJ2-1; 10 bases map to TRBD2. The CDR3 is 17 residues long. V lost 1 base, J lost 8 bases, and 12 bases stayed unmatched. Germline V gene data show CDR1 as SGHRS and CDR2 as YFSETQ.

The J gene is TRBJ2-3, the V gene TRBV7-9, with 9 bases matching TRBD1. The junction had 7 bases not matched to a gene; V was cut back by 0 bases and J by 0 bases. The CDR3 spans 18 residues. CDR1 SEHNR and CDR2 FQNEAQ come from the germline V gene (reference sequence). This CDR3 reads CASSLAKRDRESTDTQYF. The DNA for the CDR3 is TGTGCCAGCAGCTTAGCCAAACGGGACAGGGAGAGCACAGATACGCAGTATTTT.

The gene calls are TRBV7-2 and TRBJ1-6, with D perhaps matching TRBD1 (5 bases). Germline V CDR1 and CDR2: SGHTA, FQGNSA. Trimming removed 1 base at V and 6 bases at J, with 10 bases between. This CDR3 has 15 amino acids. CDR3 in amino acids: CASSLDPGFNSPLHF. The CDR3 DNA reads as TGTGCCAGCAGCTTAGATCCAGGGTTTAATTCACCCCTCCACTTT.

The V call is TRBV5-1, the J call TRBJ2-1; D is possibly TRBD1 or TRBD2 (6 bases each). Germline CDR1 reads SGHRS; CDR2 reads YFSETQ. Trimming removed 2 bases at V and 4 bases at J, with 19 bases between. The CDR3 contains 17 residues. CDR3 DNA: TGCGCCAGCAGCTTAGATGAGGGGGGCGAGGCTTACAATGAGCAGTTCTTC. The encoded protein is CASSLDEGGEAYNEQFF.

The chain couples TRBV18 to TRBJ2-5; D not resolved. V was pared by 0 bases and J by 4 bases, with 6 bases between. CDR1 and CDR2 (germline): KGHSH, LQKENI. The CDR3 sequence is 13 residues long. CDR3 bases: TGTGCCAGCTCACCACCTGAAGTAGAGACCCAGTACTTC. Its protein product is CASSPPEVETQYF. Drawing the rest from reference TRBV18 and TRBJ2-5, the complete variable domain is NAGVMQNPRHLVRRRGQEARLRCSPMKGHSHVYWYRQLPEEGLKFMVYLQKENIIDESGMPKERFSAEFPKEGPSILRIQQVVRGDSAAYFCASSPPEVETQYFGPGTRLLVL.

The rearrangement joins TRBV28 to TRBJ1-2; D is unresolved. V was pared by 2 bases and J by 2 bases, with 3 bases between. This CDR3 spans 12 amino acids. The germline gives CDR1 MDHEN, CDR2 SYDVKM. The CDR3 coding sequence is TGTGCCAGCAGTTTACTGAACTATGGCTACACCTTC. Residues: CASSLLNYGYTF.

This chain links TRBV28 with TRBJ1-2, with D maybe TRBD1 (6 bases). The V and J ends lost 3 bases and 8 bases respectively, with 31 bases between them. Per germline, CDR1 MDHEN and CDR2 SYDVKM. The CDR3 loop spans 19 amino acids. CDR3 in DNA: TGTGCCAGCAGTTTTTTACGAGTGAGTTTGAGCTCCGCCGGGGGCGGCTACACCTTC. Amino acid sequence: CASSFLRVSLSSAGGGYTF.

The rearrangement joins TRBV21-1 to TRBJ1-5. TRBV21-1 is given as a pseudogene. The CDR3 is 14 amino acids. The CDR3 sequence is CASSDEGFNQPQHF. DNA of the CDR3: TGTGCCAGCAGCGACGAAGGGTTCAATCAGCCCCAGCATTTT.

V gene TRBV18 combines with J gene TRBJ1-2; D remains ambiguous. The germline V gene has CDR1 KGHSH and CDR2 LQKENI. Trimming removed 0 bases at V and 8 bases at J, with 13 bases between. This CDR3 has 14 amino acids. The CDR3 is CASSPPGRAGGYTF. CDR3 DNA: TGTGCCAGCTCACCACCGGGGAGGGCAGGCGGCTACACCTTC.

The chain couples TRBV19 to TRBJ2-1; perhaps D is TRBD1 or TRBD2 (6 bases each). V shed 5 bases and J shed 1 base, with 12 bases lying between them. Germline CDR1 LNHDA, CDR2 SQIVND (reference sequence). The CDR3 spans 15 residues. CDR3: CASSDKGGSYNEQFF. In nucleotides, the CDR3 is TGTGCCAGTAGTGACAAGGGGGGTTCCTACAATGAGCAGTTCTTC.

V and J are TRBV7-9 and TRBJ1-2; D call uncertain. CDR1 is SEHNR and CDR2 is FQNEAQ in the germline V gene (reference sequence). V dropped 4 bases and J dropped 10 bases, with 10 bases sitting between them. The CDR3 runs to 11 residues. CDR3: CASSSKGTYTF. The CDR3 DNA reads TGTGCCAGCAGCTCCAAAGGTACCTACACCTTC.

The J gene is TRBJ2-2, the V gene TRBV15; D is perhaps TRBD1 or TRBD2 (5 bases each). The CDR3 runs to 14 residues. In germline, CDR1 is LNHNV, CDR2 YYDKDF (reference sequence). V was cut by 8 bases and J by 4 bases, with 14 bases left in between. The CDR3 DNA follows: TGTGCCACCGGCTTATTCGGGGCCACCGGGGAGCTGTTTTTT. Translating gives CATGLFGATGELFF.

The chain is built from TRBV7-2 and TRBJ1-2; D gene unclear. V was trimmed by 3 bases and J by 6 bases, leaving 11 bases between them. Germline assignment: CDR1 SGHTA and CDR2 FQGNSA. The CDR3 has 13 amino acids. CDR3 DNA sequence: TGTGCCAGCAGCTTTGGTACGTCGGATGGCTACACCTTC. Translating it yields CASSFGTSDGYTF.